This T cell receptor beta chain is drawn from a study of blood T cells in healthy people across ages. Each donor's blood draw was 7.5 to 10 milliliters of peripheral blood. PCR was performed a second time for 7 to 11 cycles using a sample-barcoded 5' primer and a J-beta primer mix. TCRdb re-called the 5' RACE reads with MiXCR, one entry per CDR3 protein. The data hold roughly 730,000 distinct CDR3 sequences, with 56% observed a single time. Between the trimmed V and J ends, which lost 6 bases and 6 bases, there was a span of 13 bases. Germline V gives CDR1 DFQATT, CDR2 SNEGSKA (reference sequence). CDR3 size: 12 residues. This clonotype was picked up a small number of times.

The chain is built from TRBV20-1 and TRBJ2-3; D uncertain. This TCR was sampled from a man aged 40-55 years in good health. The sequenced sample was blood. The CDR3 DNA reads TGCAGTGCCCCGAAGGGTCCCGATACGCAGTATTTT. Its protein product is CSAPKGPDTQYF.